Following are 27 T cell receptor beta chains from one sample sequenced in a study of OX40 agonist ivuxolimab in advanced cancers. Clones were read by immunoSEQ multiplex PCR, and TCRdb kept only the in-frame ones, dropping some. This table has roughly 75,000 clones, around 86% appearing once. This specimen was CD4+ or CD8+ T cells sorted from blood, taken in a trial of the OX40 agonist ivuxolimab. These receptors all come from an adult with an advanced solid tumor such as melanoma, head and neck, liver or kidney cancer.

V usage is TRBV10-1 and J usage is TRBJ1-1, with D tentatively TRBD1 (5 bases). Germline V gene lookup returns CDR1 WNHNN and CDR2 SYGVQD (reference sequence). Trimming pared 8 bases from V and 3 bases from J, leaving 13 bases between. There are 13 residues in the CDR3. The CDR3 here is CASSTLTDTEAFF. In nucleotides, the CDR3 is TGCGCCAGCTCGACCCTGACAGACACTGAAGCTTTCTTT.

The J gene is TRBJ1-5, the V gene TRBV5-1; D is perhaps TRBD1 (5 bases). Germline CDR1 and CDR2: SGHRS and YFSETQ. This CDR3 comprises 14 residues. Trimming shortened V by 4 bases and J by 4 bases, and 12 bases separated the two germline ends. The CDR3 DNA is TGCGCCAGCAGCCCGGGACGGAATAATCAGCCCCAGCATTTT. Amino acids: CASSPGRNNQPQHF.

This clone was seen once. The chain carries TRBV12-5 and TRBJ2-7; 9 positions match TRBD1. Losses at the gene ends were 2 bases for V and 1 base for J; bases not matched to a gene: 9. Germline V lookup: CDR1 LGHNT, CDR2 FRNRAP. This CDR3 comprises 17 residues. The CDR3 here is CASGLTITGTGSYEQYF. In DNA, the CDR3 is TGTGCTAGTGGTTTGACCATCACCGGGACAGGGTCCTACGAGCAGTACTTC.

This chain uses TRBV6-1 with TRBJ1-2; 9 bases map to TRBD1. CDR1 and CDR2 (germline): MNHNS, SASEGT. The CDR3 has 17 amino acids. The V segment lost 3 bases and the J segment 4 bases; nucleotides outside the gene matches: 12. The CDR3 region has the DNA TGTGCCAGCAGTGAGTTATTGGCCGGGACAGGGTCCTATGGCTACACCTTC. Protein sequence: CASSELLAGTGSYGYTF.

The chain is built from TRBV7-2 and TRBJ1-2; D may be TRBD1 (5 bases). This CDR3 is 14 amino acids long. V lost 1 base, J lost 8 bases, and 14 bases lay in between. The V gene's germline CDR1 is SGHTA and CDR2 FQGNSA. CDR3 protein: CASSLEWGLGGYTF. The CDR3 DNA sequence: TGTGCCAGCAGCTTAGAGTGGGGGTTGGGCGGCTACACCTTC.

This CDR3 is CASSDGTDANYGYTF. The CDR3 region has the DNA TGTGCCAGCAGTGACGGGACCGACGCTAACTATGGCTACACCTTC. The chain carries TRBV25-1 and TRBJ1-2, with a weak D call TRBD1 (5 bases). The germline CDR1 and CDR2 sequences are MGHDK and SYGVNS. Trimming cost V 3 bases and J 0 bases, with 11 bases left between them. CDR3 length equals 15 residues.

Notes on this clone: The same CDR3 also results from other DNA sequences found in this sample. This rearrangement joins TRBV5-1 to TRBJ2-1; the D is unclear. The CDR3 has 14 amino acids. V was cut by 4 bases and J by 1 base, with 9 bases left in between. CDR1 is SGHRS, CDR2 YFSETQ, per germline. CDR3 sequence: CASSLSESYNEQFF. Written as DNA, the CDR3 is TGCGCCAGCAGCCTATCAGAATCCTACAATGAGCAGTTCTTC.

The gene calls are TRBV5-4 and TRBJ2-3, with 7 bases fitting TRBD2. The J segment lost 2 bases and the V segment lost 3 bases, leaving 9 bases of the junction unmatched. Germline assignment: CDR1 SGHNT and CDR2 YYREEE (reference sequence). The CDR3 is 16 amino acids. The CDR3 nucleotides read TGTGCCAGCAGCTCACCTAGCGGACTTAACACAGATACGCAGTATTTT. It translates to CASSSPSGLNTDTQYF.

The chain links TRBV2 to TRBJ1-5; D remains ambiguous. Trimming shortened V by 10 bases and J by 0 bases, and 16 bases separated the two germline ends. Germline values: CDR1 SNHLY, CDR2 FYNNEI. This CDR3 spans 15 amino acids. The CDR3 region has the DNA TGTGCCACCACTCCATGGGGTTTTAGCAATCAGCCCCAGCATTTT. It encodes CATTPWGFSNQPQHF. Based on the CDR3 plus reference TRBV2 and TRBJ1-5, the full variable domain is EPEVTQTPSHQVTQMGQEVILRCVPISNHLYFYWYRQILGQKVEFLVSFYNNEISEKSEIFDDQFSVERPDGSNFTLKIRSTKLEDSAMYFCATTPWGFSNQPQHFGDGTRLSIL.

V is TRBV7-2 and J is TRBJ2-7; 8 nucleotides match TRBD2. CDR1 and CDR2 (germline): SGHTA, FQGNSA. V dropped 5 bases and J dropped 4; count of bases not matched to a gene: 10. This CDR3 has 15 amino acids. This CDR3 reads CASSPATAGGYEQYF. The CDR3 DNA sequence: TGTGCCAGCAGCCCCGCGACGGCGGGGGGTTACGAGCAGTACTTC.

The chain is built from TRBV19 and TRBJ1-1, with 7 bases lining up with TRBD1. The CDR3 has 17 residues. The germline V gene has CDR1 LNHDA and CDR2 SQIVND (reference sequence). V lost 4 bases and J lost 0; bases outside the gene matches: 11. CDR3 DNA: TGTGCCAGTAGTACCCCTGGCAGGGGGGGAATGAACACTGAAGCTTTCTTT. Amino acid sequence: CASSTPGRGGMNTEAFF.

The chain carries TRBV7-2 and TRBJ1-2; 9 nucleotides line up with TRBD1. V dropped 5 bases and J dropped 5; count of bases not matched to a gene: 3. The CDR3 sequence is 13 residues long. Germline CDR1 and CDR2: SGHTA and FQGNSA. The CDR3 loop is CASSRDRDYGYTF. Here the CDR3 DNA reads TGTGCCAGCAGCCGGGACAGGGATTATGGCTACACCTTC. The full variable domain, rest sourced from reference TRBV7-2 and TRBJ1-2, is GAGVSQSPSNKVTEKGKDVELRCDPISGHTALYWYRQSLGQGLEFLIYFQGNSAPDKSGLPSDRFSAERTGGSVSTLTIQRTQQEDSAVYLCASSRDRDYGYTFGSGTRLTVV.

The chain employs TRBV5-1 and TRBJ1-1; D possibly corresponds to TRBD1 (6 bases). This CDR3 spans 18 amino acids. Trimming removed 4 bases at V and 2 bases at J, with 24 bases between. The germline gives CDR1 SGHRS, CDR2 YFSETQ. CDR3 loop: CASSDVGQRVGVNTEAFF. In DNA, the CDR3 is TGCGCCAGCAGCGACGTGGGACAAAGGGTGGGTGTCAACACTGAAGCTTTCTTT.

The chain has TRBV5-1 and TRBJ2-7, with 8 bases fitting TRBD1. This CDR3 is built from 16 residues. V dropped 0 bases and J dropped 5; count of bases not matched to a gene: 10. Germline V gene lookup returns CDR1 SGHRS and CDR2 YFSETQ. The DNA for the CDR3 is TGCGCCAGCAGCTTGGTGGGGTCCCAGGGGGCGGACGAGCAGTACTTC. Its protein is CASSLVGSQGADEQYF.

The J gene is TRBJ2-1, the V gene TRBV7-9; possible D gene TRBD1, 6 bases. V was trimmed by 5 bases and J by 9 bases, leaving 17 bases between them. The CDR3 is made up of 14 amino acids. CDR1 and CDR2 from the germline V gene are SEHNR and FQNEAQ (reference sequence). The CDR3: CASSPELQGSEQFF. CDR3 sequence (DNA): TGTGCCAGCAGCCCAGAACTACAGGGAAGTGAGCAGTTCTTC.

The chain combines TRBV5-1 with TRBJ2-1, with 7 bases matching TRBD1. V was pared by 6 bases and J by 6 bases, with 9 bases of the junction left unmatched. Germline CDR1 reads SGHRS; CDR2 reads YFSETQ. The CDR3 has 14 amino acids. The CDR3 DNA reads as TGCGCCAGCATCGGGACAGTTGGTAGCAATGAGCAGTTCTTC. It specifies CASIGTVGSNEQFF.

The chain is built from TRBV15 and TRBJ2-1; possibly TRBD1 or TRBD2 for D (5 bases each). Germline assignment: CDR1 LNHNV and CDR2 YYDKDF (reference sequence). CDR3 size: 14 residues. V lost 0 bases to trimming and J lost 10 bases, with 13 bases between them. DNA of the CDR3: TGTGCCACCAGCAGAGATAGTAGGGGAGAGGAGCAGTTCTTC. Translated: CATSRDSRGEEQFF.

The genes are TRBV10-3 and TRBJ2-2; 9 bases match TRBD2. CDR1 is ENHRY, CDR2 SYGVKD, per germline. V lost 2 bases to trimming and J lost 6 bases; unmatched junction nucleotides: 4. The CDR3 sequence is 15 residues long. Here the CDR3 reads CAISETGGGAGELFF. CDR3 coding DNA: TGTGCCATCAGTGAGACCGGCGGGGGGGCCGGGGAGCTGTTTTTT.

This chain uses TRBV19 with TRBJ1-1; no clear D gene. Germline V gives CDR1 LNHDA, CDR2 SQIVND (reference sequence). V lost 6 bases and J 3 bases, leaving 5 bases between the germline ends. This CDR3 is built from 11 residues. The CDR3 DNA is TGTGCCAGTAGACGGCACACTGAAGCTTTCTTT. Its translation: CASRRHTEAFF.

J is TRBJ1-1 and V is TRBV11-2; 9 nucleotides align to TRBD1. This CDR3 has 15 amino acids. Losses at the gene ends were 0 bases for V and 3 bases for J; bases not matched to a gene: 2. CDR1 is SGHAT and CDR2 is FQNNGV in the germline V gene. CDR3 protein: CASSLETGGDTEAFF. CDR3 nucleotide sequence: TGTGCCAGCAGCTTAGAGACAGGGGGGGACACTGAAGCTTTCTTT.

In DNA, the CDR3 is TGTGCCAGCAGTGAAGGGACAGGGAGACTTGAAGCTTTCTTT. Its translation is CASSEGTGRLEAFF. The chain joins TRBV6-1 to TRBJ1-1; 8 nucleotides align to TRBD1. There are 14 residues in the CDR3. Germline values: CDR1 MNHNS, CDR2 SASEGT. V dropped 1 base and J dropped 7; count of bases not matched to a gene: 5.

The chain recombines TRBV5-8 with TRBJ1-5; unclear D gene. The CDR3 extends over 16 amino acids. Germline CDR1 is SGHTS and CDR2 is YDEGEE. The V end lost 0 bases, the J end lost 2 bases, and 12 bases lay between the germline ends. The CDR3 nucleotides read TGTGCCAGCAGCTTGGGGTTGCGGGGTCGCAATCAGCCCCAGCATTTT. Residues: CASSLGLRGRNQPQHF.

This clone appeared a few times. The V call is TRBV28, the J call TRBJ1-4; 7 nucleotides align to TRBD1. This CDR3 spans 15 amino acids. Germline V CDR1 and CDR2: MDHEN, SYDVKM. Trimming removed 2 bases from V and 8 bases from J; junction bases left unmatched: 8. The CDR3 here is CASSLEQGVGEKLFF. CDR3 coding DNA: TGTGCCAGCAGTTTAGAGCAGGGGGTGGGGGAAAAACTGTTTTTT. Using reference TRBV28 and TRBJ1-4 for the parts outside the CDR3, the full variable domain is DVKVTQSSRYLVKRTGEKVFLECVQDMDHENMFWYRQDPGLGLRLIYFSYDVKMKEKGDIPEGYSVSREKKERFSLILESASTNQTSMYLCASSLEQGVGEKLFFGSGTQLSVL.

The chain recombines TRBV19 with TRBJ2-3; the match to TRBD2 covers 11 bases. The CDR3 contains 18 residues. CDR1 LNHDA and CDR2 SQIVND come from the germline V gene (reference sequence). V was pared by 0 bases and J by 0 bases, with 5 bases of the junction left unmatched. The CDR3 loop is CASSIDDRLAGSTDTQYF. The CDR3 DNA follows: TGTGCCAGTAGTATAGACGATCGACTAGCGGGAAGCACAGATACGCAGTATTTT.

This sequence joins TRBV9 and TRBJ2-7; D gene uncertain. In germline, CDR1 is SGDLS, CDR2 YYNGEE. V was clipped by 3 bases and J by 0 bases, with 10 bases between them. The CDR3 is 14 amino acids. The CDR3 bases are TGTGCCAGCAGCGCCGTGGGTATCTCCTACGAGCAGTACTTC. Its translation: CASSAVGISYEQYF.

V gene TRBV2 combines with J gene TRBJ2-5, with D possibly TRBD1 on 6 matching bases. V lost 2 bases, J lost 4 bases, and 17 bases lay in between. Per the germline V gene, CDR1 is SNHLY and CDR2 is FYNNEI. The CDR3 is made up of 16 amino acids. CDR3 residues: CASSESQGMGPETQYF. CDR3 nucleotide sequence: TGTGCCAGCAGTGAATCGCAGGGGATGGGGCCAGAGACCCAGTACTTC.

The chain recombines TRBV18 with TRBJ1-6; D gene ambiguous. The length of the CDR3 is 14 residues. Germline CDR1 KGHSH, CDR2 LQKENI. V dropped 0 bases and J dropped 5 bases, with 5 bases sitting between them. DNA for the CDR3: TGTGCCAGCTCACCACCTCAGGATAATTCACCCCTCCACTTT. It codes for CASSPPQDNSPLHF. The variable domain in full, with the rest retrieved from reference TRBV18 and TRBJ1-6, is NAGVMQNPRHLVRRRGQEARLRCSPMKGHSHVYWYRQLPEEGLKFMVYLQKENIIDESGMPKERFSAEFPKEGPSILRIQQVVRGDSAAYFCASSPPQDNSPLHFGNGTRLTVT.